Included here is one T cell receptor beta chain sequence, with context. Its specificity is not known. Germline V CDR1 and CDR2: MGHRA, YSYEKL. V lost 1 base to trimming and J lost 2 bases, with 18 bases between them. CDR3 length equals 17 residues. This entry comes from a study of T-cell reconstitution after alpha-beta-depleted transplantation in children. The study's findings and limits: Expanded graft clones numbering several hundred reportedly gave rise to alpha-beta T cells about two months after transplant. Counts and diversity of T cells one year after transplant came mostly from newly produced T cells.

Preparing the TCRbeta library involved the use of unique molecular identifiers. TCRdb processed the PCR reads anew with MiXCR; each CDR3 protein has one entry. The sample records some 350,000 distinct CDR3 sequences, around 15% being singletons. The source of this sequence is a male patient aged 2 to 9 who had a stem cell transplant for acute lymphoblastic leukemia, so the T cells may come from the graft donor. This chain connects TRBV4-1 to TRBJ2-7, with a weak D call TRBD1 (5 bases). Sequenced material: PBMCs, mostly from graft donor cells, taken 360 days after TCRalphabeta/CD19-depleted stem cell transplant. The CDR3 DNA reads TGCGCCAGCAGCCAAGGAATCCTGCGACAGTCTGCCTACGAGCAGTACTTC. Its protein product is CASSQGILRQSAYEQYF.